Given below is one TCR beta chain in context. CDR3 length equals 13 residues. The germline V and J ends were trimmed by 5 bases and 5 bases, with 10 bases remaining between them. CDR1 and CDR2 (germline): SNHLY, FYNNEI. cDNA came from around 0.5 to 1 ug RNA primed by random hexamers. The authors amplified TCR beta CDR3 across 54 Vbeta and 13 Jbeta using immunoSEQ multiplex PCR. TCRdb re-analysed the immunoSEQ multiplex PCR reads in MiXCR, keeping a single row per CDR3 protein. The sample comprises 330,000 or so distinct CDR3 sequences, 89% of which are singletons, and more than 0.15% rests with the top ten. The sample is drawn from a study of CD8 T cells in Susac syndrome. Sequencing of TCR beta was performed on blood CD8+ T cells and on blood CD4+ T cells. It was treatment-naive patients with stable or active relapsing-remitting disease who made up the multiple sclerosis controls. Negative isolation yielded the CD8+ and CD4+ T cells, while FACS enriched the TEMRA cells.

V is TRBV2 and J is TRBJ1-5, with D perhaps TRBD1 (5 bases). The sequence came from a human donor with multiple sclerosis. Sequencing used CD8+ T cells from PBMCs. The chain's CDR3 is CASSPAGYQPQHF. The CDR3 nucleotides are TGTGCCAGCAGTCCGGCAGGGTATCAGCCCCAGCATTTT. Full variable domain (missing parts from reference TRBV2 and TRBJ1-5): EPEVTQTPSHQVTQMGQEVILRCVPISNHLYFYWYRQILGQKVEFLVSFYNNEISEKSEIFDDQFSVERPDGSNFTLKIRSTKLEDSAMYFCASSPAGYQPQHFGDGTRLSIL.